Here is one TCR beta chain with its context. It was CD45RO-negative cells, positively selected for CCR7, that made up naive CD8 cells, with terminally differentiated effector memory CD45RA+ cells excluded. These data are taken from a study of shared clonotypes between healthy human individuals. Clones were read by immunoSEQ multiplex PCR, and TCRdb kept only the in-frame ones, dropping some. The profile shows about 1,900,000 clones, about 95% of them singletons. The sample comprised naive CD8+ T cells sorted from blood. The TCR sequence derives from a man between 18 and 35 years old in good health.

In nucleotides, the CDR3 is TGTGCCATCAGTGATATCGGGGAGGCAGATACGCAGTATTTT. Protein sequence: CAISDIGEADTQYF. The genes are TRBV10-3 and TRBJ2-3, with D perhaps TRBD2 (6 bases). The CDR3 length is 14 residues. Trimming took off 3 bases at V and 4 bases at J, with 11 bases between the two ends. Looked up from germline, CDR1 is ENHRY and CDR2 is SYGVKD.